The rows below give T cell receptor beta chains drawn from one sample of a study of cytomegalovirus exposure and HLA in healthy donors. The protocol was immunoSEQ multiplex PCR, while the TCRdb copy is restricted to in-frame clones and leaves out a portion. Of 90,000 or so clones in the sample, roughly 80% are singletons; the top ten hold roughly a tenth. The sample comprised PBMCs. The receptors were gathered from a man in his thirties or forties in good health and CMV-seropositive. The CDR3 runs from the conserved cysteine through the conserved F or W. D genes are given only for firm matches. Only part of the rows carry a size: once, few, many, or a class if the clone is expanded.

>TRBV6-5|TRBJ1-5|TRBD1|-
CASSYRQGQQPQHF
TGTGCCAGCAGTTACAGACAGGGTCAACAGCCCCAGCATTTT
>TRBV11-2|TRBJ2-5|-|-
CASSLGQKETQYF
TGTGCCAGCAGCTTAGGACAAAAAGAGACCCAGTACTTC
>TRBV10-3|TRBJ2-1|TRBD1|-
CAISGGTGGAYNEQFF
TGTGCCATCAGTGGCGGGACAGGGGGCGCTTACAATGAGCAGTTCTTC
>TRBV27|TRBJ1-5|-|few
CASSWTGNQPQHF
TGTGCCAGCAGTTGGACAGGCAATCAGCCCCAGCATTTT
>TRBV7-9|TRBJ2-7|TRBD1|-
CASSLGDRGRLEQYF
TGTGCCAGCAGCTTAGGGGACAGGGGGCGCCTCGAGCAGTACTTC
>TRBV4-1|TRBJ2-3|-|-
CASSLGLTSTDTQYF
TGCGCCAGCAGTCTCGGACTGACTAGCACAGATACGCAGTATTTT
>TRBV29-1|TRBJ2-3|TRBD2|-
CSVNSGGLSDTQYF
TGCAGCGTTAATAGCGGGGGGTTGTCAGATACGCAGTATTTT
>TRBV4-1|TRBJ2-3|TRBD2|few
CASSQELAGGTDTQYF
TGTGCCAGCAGCCAAGAACTAGCGGGGGGCACAGATACGCAGTATTTT
>TRBV6-5|TRBJ2-5|TRBD1|many
CASSYSGQPGQETQYF
TGTGCCAGCAGTTACTCGGGACAGCCAGGTCAGGAGACCCAGTACTTC
>TRBV19|TRBJ2-3|-|-
CASSIGMSDTQYF
TGTGCCAGTAGTATAGGTATGTCGGATACGCAGTATTTT
>TRBV7-2|TRBJ2-1|-|-
CASSLLRTGSLVTGNEQFF
TGTGCCAGCAGCTTATTAAGAACAGGGAGTCTCGTTACGGGCAATGAGCAGTTCTTC
>TRBV9|TRBJ1-5|-|-
CASSEDNNQPQHF
TGTGCCAGCAGTGAGGATAACAATCAGCCCCAGCATTTT
>TRBV6-1|TRBJ2-3|-|few
CASSEVGVFGGSGTDTQYF
TGTGCCAGCAGTGAAGTTGGGGTCTTCGGGGGAAGCGGCACAGATACGCAGTATTTT
>TRBV7-2|TRBJ2-5|TRBD1|-
CASSLIRGRPQETQYF
TGTGCCAGCAGCTTGATCAGGGGGCGCCCCCAAGAGACCCAGTACTTC
>TRBV11-2|TRBJ2-7|TRBD2|few
CASSLESSGEQYF
TGTGCCAGCAGCTTAGAATCTAGCGGGGAGCAGTACTTC
>TRBV18|TRBJ2-2|-|-
CASSNTVPSGTGELFF
TGTGCCAGCTCAAATACGGTGCCTTCCGGGACCGGGGAGCTGTTTTTT
>TRBV2|TRBJ2-3|-|-
CASRRDSPTDTQYF
TGTGCCAGCAGGCGGGACTCTCCCACAGATACGCAGTATTTT
>TRBV7-8|TRBJ2-5|TRBD2|few
CASSLGGGRESETQYF
TGTGCCAGCAGCTTAGGGGGGGGGAGGGAGTCAGAGACCCAGTACTTC